The present TCR beta chain was sequenced within a study of blood T cell repertoires in COVID-19. Study information: Samples representing acute and convalescent COVID-19 were sourced from the United States, Italy and Spain. T cells, B-cell-depleted T cells, or PBMCs provided the cDNA or gDNA that served as material.

The CDR3 loop spans 16 amino acids. The V end lost 1 base, the J end lost 1 base, and 11 bases lay between the germline ends. CDR1 KGHDR and CDR2 SFDVKD come from the germline V gene. In the source study's methods: Reference gene primer amplification in the assay estimated nucleated cell counts. Measured with immunoSEQ multiplex PCR; TCRdb has only the in-frame clones, and not every one. The D gene and trimming were derived from the DNA, and the V and J assignments and clone size from that table. The sample lists 150,000 or so clones, around 81% occurring once. The sequencing sample was made of peripheral blood. The V and J genes are TRBV24-1 and TRBJ2-3, with D perhaps matching TRBD1 (6 bases). The TCR comes from a man aged 60 to 69 with active or convalescent COVID-19. CDR3 nucleotides: TGTGCCACCAGTGATTTTACCCACAGGGGCACAGATACGCAGTATTTT. Translating it yields CATSDFTHRGTDTQYF.